The entry below describes one T cell receptor (beta chain). The CDR3 has 16 amino acids. The V gene's germline CDR1 is SEHNR and CDR2 FQNEAQ (reference sequence). J lost 2 bases, V lost 1 base, and 6 bases had no gene match. Participants spanned ages roughly 18 to 95 years and resided in roughly 22 US areas. The protocol was immunoSEQ multiplex PCR, while the TCRdb copy is restricted to in-frame clones and leaves out a portion. Of approximately 490,000 clones listed, roughly 87% were seen once; the top ten hold around 0.64%. This entry belongs to a study of blood T cell repertoires in COVID-19. The wider study: Specimens from acute and convalescent COVID-19 originated in the United States, Italy and Spain. PBMCs, B-cell-depleted T cells, or T cells provided the cDNA or gDNA that made up the material.

This TCR came from a woman aged 18 to 35 who had recovered from COVID-19. The chain joins TRBV7-9 to TRBJ2-3, with 7 bases aligning to TRBD2. The source material was PBMCs or T cells enriched from blood (not recorded which). DNA for the CDR3: TGTGCCAGCAGCTTAGGGCGGGGGTTGTTCACAGATACGCAGTATTTT. Its translation: CASSLGRGLFTDTQYF. The full variable domain, with the rest looked up from reference TRBV7-9 and TRBJ2-3, is DTGVSQNPRHKITKRGQNVTFRCDPISEHNRLYWYRQTLGQGPEFLTYFQNEAQLEKSRLLSDRFSAERPKGSFSTLEIQRTEQGDSAMYLCASSLGRGLFTDTQYFGPGTRLTVL.